The clone carrying this T cell receptor (beta chain) was detected ten times or more. This sample stems from a study of T cells after yellow fever vaccination. Across the whole study: SMART-Seq v4 Ultra Low Input served to prepare low-cell-number fractions.

For TCR, cDNA came from 5'RACE template switching, which added a universal primer site and UMIs. TCRdb fed the 5' RACE reads into MiXCR, producing one record per CDR3 protein. The data show 230,000 or so distinct CDR3 sequences, around 3.5% seen once. V dropped 7 bases and J dropped 4 bases, with 12 bases sitting between them. CDR1 and CDR2 (germline): MNHNS, SASEGT. The CDR3 contains 13 residues. The receptor was derived from a man aged 18 to 30 who received the YFV17D yellow fever vaccine. V gene TRBV6-1 combines with J gene TRBJ2-3; no definite D call. The specimen comprised PBMCs, sampled 15 days after the yellow fever booster vaccination. The CDR3 DNA sequence: TGTGCCAGCACCTTGTCCCAGGCAGATACGCAGTATTTT. It translates to CASTLSQADTQYF.